The 2 T cell receptor beta chains given below trace back to one sample, sequenced in a study of Ad26.COV2.S vaccination and SARS-CoV-2 variants. Noted treatment: some 19 received Ad26.COV2.S at low or high dose, single or two shots; 5 received placebo; per-sample allocation not given. Each sample was drawn 63 days after the first injection (of vaccine or placebo). The protocol was immunoSEQ multiplex PCR, while the TCRdb copy is restricted to in-frame clones and leaves out a portion. The table lists around 250,000 clones, more than 70% of them singletons. Sequences were derived from peripheral blood, sampled in a trial of Ad26.COV2.S vaccine versus placebo. Source of these receptors: a person aged 18-65 years who received the Ad26.COV2.S COVID-19 vaccine or a placebo.

The V and J genes are TRBV4-2 and TRBJ2-7; no reliable D call. Germline V lookup: CDR1 LGHNA, CDR2 YNFKEQ. The CDR3 runs to 14 residues. V dropped 0 bases and J dropped 5 bases, with 11 bases sitting between them. In nucleotides, the CDR3 is TGTGCCAGCAGCCAAGAGTACGAGCGTCACGAGCAGTACTTC. Protein product: CASSQEYERHEQYF.

The chain employs TRBV7-6 and TRBJ2-3; D is undetermined. The germline V and J ends were trimmed by 1 base and 0 bases, with 8 bases remaining between them. The length of the CDR3 is 15 residues. Germline CDR1 SGHVS, CDR2 FNYEAQ. The CDR3 spells CASSLVEGSTDTQYF. The CDR3 nucleotides read TGTGCCAGCAGCTTAGTCGAAGGAAGCACAGATACGCAGTATTTT.